This T cell receptor (beta chain) was sequenced for a study of human T cells and chemical hapten exposure. In the study overall: Sensitizing treatment utilized 2% DPC over a roughly 2 cm by roughly 2 cm portion of upper inner arm skin. Patch tests applied 0.01% DPC to the upper back, read at 6 days.

Indicated time point: patch test 3, about 24 weeks after DPC sensitization. Treatment denoted: therapeutic diphenylcyclopropenone sensitization with weekly scalp DPC. Notes on the study in general: Once DPC sensitization occurred, TCRs above 1 in 1000 frequency showed no change.

Note on this clonotype: The antigen is undetermined.

TCRdb ran MiXCR on the RACE reads and lists one entry per CDR3 protein. The sample shows some 74,000 distinct CDR3 sequences, approximately 13% of them seen only once. Germline-derived CDR1 and CDR2 are SEHNR and FQNEAQ (reference sequence). V lost 4 bases, J lost 2 bases, and 16 bases lay in between. This CDR3 is built from 16 residues. The sample here was whole blood, taken in connection with sensitization to the hapten diphenylcyclopropenone (DPC). The source is a woman aged 50 to 60 with alopecia areata. Some clones in this sample may be carry-over from other donors' samples. This chain uses TRBV7-9 with TRBJ2-3; tentative D call: TRBD1 (6 bases). The CDR3 coding sequence is TGTGCCAGCAGCTCGGACCGGGACACTTACACAGATACGCAGTATTTT. It encodes CASSSDRDTYTDTQYF.